These 24 T cell receptor beta chains came from one sample sequenced in a study of shared clonotypes between healthy human individuals. Generated by immunoSEQ multiplex PCR, the TCRdb table keeps only in-frame clones and is missing some. The table lists around 2.5 million clones, roughly 93% of them singletons, with roughly 0.39% in the top ten. Sequencing input: naive CD4+ T cells from PBMCs. Regarding subset: CD45RA+ positively selected. These receptor sequences come from a man younger than 35 in good health. Some clones in this sample may be carry-over from other donors' samples.

The chain employs TRBV5-8 and TRBJ2-1, with D possibly being TRBD1 or TRBD2 (5 bases each). The germline V and J ends were trimmed by 1 base and 8 bases, with 10 bases remaining between them. The CDR3 sequence is 13 residues long. CDR1 and CDR2 (germline): SGHTS, YDEGEE. The CDR3 loop is CASSLNQGDEQFF. As DNA, the CDR3 is TGTGCCAGCAGCTTGAATCAGGGAGATGAGCAGTTCTTC.

The rearrangement uses TRBV7-8 and TRBJ1-5, with TRBD1 matching over 8 bases. This CDR3 comprises 20 residues. The germline V gene encodes CDR1 SGHVS and CDR2 FQNEAQ. J lost 1 base, V lost 2 bases, and 16 bases had no gene match. CDR3 region: CASSLNRWAGGKGSNQPQHF. The CDR3 region has the DNA TGTGCCAGCAGCTTAAATCGGTGGGCAGGGGGCAAGGGGAGCAATCAGCCCCAGCATTTT. Together with reference TRBV7-8 and TRBJ1-5, the CDR3 gives the full variable domain: GAGVSQSPRYKVAKRGQDVALRCDPISGHVSLFWYQQALGQGPEFLTYFQNEAQLDKSGLPSDRFFAERPEGSVSTLKIQRTQQEDSAVYLCASSLNRWAGGKGSNQPQHFGDGTRLSIL.

This clone was counted once. The J gene is TRBJ2-7, the V gene TRBV6-5; perhaps TRBD2 as D (6 bases). Germline CDR1 MNHEY, CDR2 SVGAGI. Between the trimmed V and J ends, which lost 4 bases and 4 bases, there was a span of 20 bases. The CDR3 runs to 16 residues. Here the CDR3 reads CASSSPFREFPYEQYF. The CDR3, as DNA: TGTGCCAGCAGTTCCCCCTTTCGGGAGTTTCCTTACGAGCAGTACTTC.

Here the CDR3 reads CASRRGHHGYTF. For the CDR3, the DNA is TGTGCCAGTAGGAGGGGGCATCATGGCTACACCTTC. The chain links TRBV19 to TRBJ1-2; 7 nucleotides agree with TRBD1. With V trimmed by 6 bases and J by 6 bases, 4 bases remained unmatched. This CDR3 has 12 residues. The germline V gene has CDR1 LNHDA and CDR2 SQIVND (reference sequence).

The rearrangement uses TRBV30 and TRBJ1-2; 8 nucleotides match TRBD1. Trimming removed 1 base from V and 5 bases from J; junction bases left unmatched: 3. Germline CDR1 is GTSNPN and CDR2 is SVGIG (reference sequence). The CDR3 spans 13 residues. Written as DNA, the CDR3 is TGTGCCTGGAGTGGGGACAGGAGGTATGGCTACACCTTC. It specifies CAWSGDRRYGYTF.

To note about this clone: This sample also contains other DNA sequences that code for the same CDR3. The V call is TRBV10-1, the J call TRBJ1-5; no reliable D call. Germline V gene data show CDR1 as WNHNN and CDR2 as SYGVQD (reference sequence). V lost 3 bases, J lost 4 bases, and 4 bases lay in between. The CDR3 runs 12 residues. CDR3 sequence reads: CASSDGNQPQHF. CDR3 coding DNA: TGCGCCAGCAGTGACGGTAATCAGCCCCAGCATTTT.

This chain links TRBV25-1 with TRBJ1-2; 10 bases line up with TRBD1. The V gene's germline CDR1 is MGHDK and CDR2 SYGVNS. The CDR3 is 17 amino acids. J was trimmed by 7 bases and V by 3 bases; bases with no gene match: 14. The chain's CDR3 is CASSDSGTGEFFGGYTF. In DNA, the CDR3 is TGTGCCAGCAGTGATTCCGGGACAGGGGAGTTCTTTGGTGGCTACACCTTC.

The chain combines TRBV7-3 with TRBJ2-2; D gene unclear. The germline V gene has CDR1 SGHTA and CDR2 FQGTGA. CDR3 length: 15 residues. Trimming removed 5 bases at V and 4 bases at J, with 14 bases between. DNA for the CDR3: TGTGCCAGCAGCCGAGAGCCAGAATTCACCGGGGAGCTGTTTTTT. Its protein product is CASSREPEFTGELFF. Full variable domain (outside the CDR3, taken from reference TRBV7-3 and TRBJ2-2): GAGVSQTPSNKVTEKGKYVELRCDPISGHTALYWYRQSLGQGPEFLIYFQGTGAADDSGLPNDRFFAVRPEGSVSTLKIQRTERGDSAVYLCASSREPEFTGELFFGEGSRLTVL.

This chain uses TRBV19 with TRBJ2-2; either TRBD1 or TRBD2 may supply D (5 bases each). From germline, CDR1 is LNHDA and CDR2 SQIVND (reference sequence). The CDR3 has 15 residues. V was trimmed by 1 base and J by 5 bases, leaving 11 bases between them. This chain's CDR3 is CASSIGGAETGELFF. DNA for the CDR3: TGTGCCAGTAGTATAGGAGGGGCGGAGACCGGGGAGCTGTTTTTT. Filled out from reference TRBV19 and TRBJ2-2, the complete variable domain reads DGGITQSPKYLFRKEGQNVTLSCEQNLNHDAMYWYRQDPGQGLRLIYYSQIVNDFQKGDIAEGYSVSREKKESFPLTVTSAQKNPTAFYLCASSIGGAETGELFFGEGSRLTVL.

The chain couples TRBV5-6 to TRBJ1-3; D uncertain. The CDR3 consists of 16 residues. The V and J ends lost 0 bases and 0 bases respectively, with 10 bases between them. Germline CDR1 SGHDT, CDR2 YYEEEE. CDR3 sequence: CASSLVNGLSGNTIYF. DNA of the CDR3: TGTGCCAGCAGCTTGGTCAACGGGCTCTCTGGAAACACCATATATTTT.

This clone has a single count. The V call is TRBV5-4, the J call TRBJ2-5; 8 bases map to TRBD2. CDR1 and CDR2 from the germline V gene are SGHNT and YYREEE (reference sequence). Trimming cost V 3 bases and J 5 bases; bases outside gene matches: 9. The CDR3 length is 15 residues. The CDR3 loop is CASSWTGTRGETQYF. The CDR3 DNA follows: TGTGCCAGCAGCTGGACCGGGACTAGAGGGGAGACCCAGTACTTC.

The chain carries TRBV9 and TRBJ2-5; the D is unclear. In germline, CDR1 is SGDLS, CDR2 YYNGEE. Trimming took 3 bases from V and 1 from J, leaving 13 bases between them. This CDR3 has 15 residues. The DNA for the CDR3 is TGTGCCAGCAGCGGGGTCGGGCGGAGCCAAGAGACCCAGTACTTC. Encoded protein: CASSGVGRSQETQYF.

The V gene is TRBV11-2, the J gene TRBJ2-3, with 7 bases fitting TRBD1. V was clipped by 5 bases and J by 0 bases; unmatched bases: 2. This CDR3 spans 14 amino acids. Germline V CDR1 and CDR2: SGHAT, FQNNGV. CDR3 in DNA: TGTGCCAGCAGCCCGGACAGGAGCACAGATACGCAGTATTTT. Amino acid sequence: CASSPDRSTDTQYF. The variable domain in full, with the rest retrieved from reference TRBV11-2 and TRBJ2-3, is EAGVAQSPRYKIIEKRQSVAFWCNPISGHATLYWYQQILGQGPKLLIQFQNNGVVDDSQLPKDRFSAERLKGVDSTLKIQPAKLEDSAVYLCASSPDRSTDTQYFGPGTRLTVL.

This sequence joins TRBV5-1 and TRBJ2-7; 12 bases match TRBD2. This CDR3 contains 16 residues. The V gene end was trimmed by 0 bases and the J gene end by 9 bases; junction bases not matched to a gene: 10. CDR1 is SGHRS and CDR2 is YFSETQ in the germline V gene. The CDR3 DNA is TGCGCCAGCAGCTTGGGGGGACTAGCGGGCCCACTTGGGCAGTACTTC. Translating it yields CASSLGGLAGPLGQYF.

The chain uses TRBV29-1 and TRBJ2-1; 11 bases line up with TRBD1. The germline CDR1 and CDR2 sequences are SQVTM and ANQGSEA. V lost 6 bases and J lost 4; bases outside the gene matches: 5. The length of the CDR3 is 14 residues. The CDR3 DNA sequence: TGCAGCGTCATGCGGGACAGGGGGTACAATGAGCAGTTCTTC. As protein: CSVMRDRGYNEQFF.

The V and J genes are TRBV7-2 and TRBJ2-5; D not certain. The J call may be in error: the DNA end matches TRBJ2-7 better. This CDR3 has 14 residues. Germline CDR1 is SGHTA and CDR2 is FQGNSA. CDR3 loop: CASSLGGNSYEQYF. DNA of the CDR3: TGTGCCAGCAGCTTGGGCGGAAACTCCTACGAGCAGTACTTC.

The CDR3 reads CASSPIGRVTEQYF. CDR3 bases: TGTGCCAGCAGCCCAATTGGACGGGTCACTGAGCAGTACTTC. This chain uses TRBV7-2 with TRBJ2-7; D is ambiguous. Deletions cut 5 bases from V and 7 bases from J, with 18 bases between. The germline V gene encodes CDR1 SGHTA and CDR2 FQGNSA. CDR3 length: 14 residues.

A word on this clone: Germline and junction disagree at one end, which may indicate a read error. The chain couples TRBV19 to TRBJ1-4; TRBD1 matches 8 bases. Germline-derived CDR1 and CDR2 are LNHDA and SQIVND (reference sequence). This CDR3 contains 14 residues. The CDR3 loop is CASTITRTGEKLFF. CDR3 bases: TGTGCCAGTACTATAACCCGGACAGGGGAAAAACTGTTTTTT.

The J gene is TRBJ2-7, the V gene TRBV6-6, with D tentatively TRBD2 (5 bases). Deletions cut 4 bases from V and 0 bases from J, with 16 bases between. The CDR3 length is 16 residues. CDR1 and CDR2 (germline): MNHNY, SVGAGI (reference sequence). For the CDR3, the DNA is TGTGCCAGCAGTTCCTATAGAGGGCCTAGCTCCTACGAGCAGTACTTC. This codes for CASSSYRGPSSYEQYF.

This CDR3 reads CASSPMGWDQETQYF. The CDR3 bases are TGTGCCAGCAGCCCAATGGGGTGGGACCAAGAGACCCAGTACTTC. This chain links TRBV28 with TRBJ2-5; the D is unclear. V shed 6 bases and J shed 0 bases, with 14 bases lying between them. The germline V gene has CDR1 MDHEN and CDR2 SYDVKM. The CDR3 runs 15 residues.

The chain links TRBV12-1 to TRBJ2-7; the D call of TRBD2 is as the table states it, not checked on the DNA. TRBV12-1 is deemed a pseudogene. The CDR3 sequence is 13 residues long. The CDR3 DNA reads as TGTGCCAGCAACGGACTAGCGAGCTACGAGCAGTACTTC. Amino acids: CASNGLASYEQYF.

CDR3 coding DNA: TGCGCCAGCAGCTTAAGGGGGGTCGTCACTAATGAAAAACTGTTTTTT. Encoded protein: CASSLRGVVTNEKLFF. This sequence joins TRBV5-1 and TRBJ1-4, with D maybe TRBD1 (6 bases). Germline lookup yields CDR1 SGHRS and CDR2 YFSETQ. The V end was cut by 2 bases, the J end by 2 bases, with 13 bases between. The CDR3 spans 16 residues.

This rearrangement joins TRBV28 to TRBJ2-3; 7 bases align to TRBD2. J gave up 4 bases and V 5 bases, and 12 bases lay outside the gene matches. The germline V gene has CDR1 MDHEN and CDR2 SYDVKM. This CDR3 is built from 16 residues. CDR3 nucleotide sequence: TGTGCCAGCAGTGGGGGGGAGGGGAGAGGATCAGATACGCAGTATTTT. Encoded protein: CASSGGEGRGSDTQYF. The full variable domain, with the rest looked up from reference TRBV28 and TRBJ2-3, is DVKVTQSSRYLVKRTGEKVFLECVQDMDHENMFWYRQDPGLGLRLIYFSYDVKMKEKGDIPEGYSVSREKKERFSLILESASTNQTSMYLCASSGGEGRGSDTQYFGPGTRLTVL.

This clone was observed once. The chain uses TRBV18 and TRBJ2-7; D uncertain. V dropped 1 base and J dropped 6 bases, with 10 bases sitting between them. The CDR3 has 13 amino acids. Germline assignment: CDR1 KGHSH and CDR2 LQKENI. The CDR3 sequence: CASSPLALGEQYF. The CDR3 nucleotides read TGTGCCAGCTCACCACTGGCGCTCGGCGAGCAGTACTTC.